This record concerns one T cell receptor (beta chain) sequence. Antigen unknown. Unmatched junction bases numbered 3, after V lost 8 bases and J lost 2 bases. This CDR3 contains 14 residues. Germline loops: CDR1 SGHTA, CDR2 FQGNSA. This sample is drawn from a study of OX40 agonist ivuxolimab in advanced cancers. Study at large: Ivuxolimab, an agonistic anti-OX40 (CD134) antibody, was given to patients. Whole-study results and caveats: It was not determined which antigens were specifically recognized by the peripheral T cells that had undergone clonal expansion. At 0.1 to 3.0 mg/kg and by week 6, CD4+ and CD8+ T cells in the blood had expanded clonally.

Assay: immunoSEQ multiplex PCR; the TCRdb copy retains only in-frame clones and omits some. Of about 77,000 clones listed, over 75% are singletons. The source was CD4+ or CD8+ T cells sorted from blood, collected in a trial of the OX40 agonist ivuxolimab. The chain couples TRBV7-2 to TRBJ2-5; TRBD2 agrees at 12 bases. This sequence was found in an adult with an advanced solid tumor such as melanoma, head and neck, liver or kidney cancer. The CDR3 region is CASAGTSGQETQYF. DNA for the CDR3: TGTGCCAGCGCCGGGACTAGCGGGCAAGAGACCCAGTACTTC.